What follows are 3 T cell receptor beta chains derived from one specimen sequenced in a study of blood T cells in healthy people across ages. The authors ran a second PCR of about 6 to 12 cycles using a sample-barcoded 5' primer and a J-beta primer mix. One entry per CDR3 protein, called by TCRdb with MiXCR from the 5' RACE reads. The repertoire holds some 1.5 million distinct CDR3 sequences, with 28% as singletons. Sequences were obtained from blood. These receptors came from a woman aged 30 to 39 in good health.

V and J are TRBV18 and TRBJ2-3; TRBD1 agrees at 10 bases. V lost 2 bases, J lost 6 bases, and 8 bases stayed unmatched. The CDR3 consists of 16 residues. CDR1 KGHSH and CDR2 LQKENI come from the germline V gene. The CDR3 reads CASSPEWTGGSDTQYF. The DNA of the CDR3 is TGTGCCAGCTCACCAGAATGGACAGGGGGTTCTGATACGCAGTATTTT.

The chain combines TRBV29-1 with TRBJ2-1; no firm D call. This CDR3 is built from 12 residues. V lost 7 bases to trimming and J lost 3 bases, with 10 bases between them. Per germline, CDR1 SQVTM and CDR2 ANQGSEA. The CDR3: CSAGQVYNEQFF. The CDR3 nucleotides are TGCAGCGCCGGGCAGGTCTACAATGAGCAGTTCTTC.

This clonotype was observed a handful of times. This chain links TRBV6-2 or TRBV6-3 with TRBJ1-5, with TRBD1 matching over 10 bases. This CDR3 contains 18 residues. Germline loops: CDR1 MNHEY, CDR2 SVGEGT. V trimming: 11 bases; J trimming: 0 bases; junction bases outside the gene matches: 16. CDR3 amino acids: CAPREGTGDPYSNQPQHF. The CDR3 coding sequence is TGTGCCCCGAGAGAAGGGACAGGGGACCCCTATAGCAATCAGCCCCAGCATTTT.